This T cell receptor (beta chain) was documented in a study of immune characterization of retroperitoneal liposarcoma. At least ten counts were recorded for this clonotype. TCRdb re-called the PCR reads through MiXCR, storing one row per CDR3 protein. In the table there are over 8,000 distinct CDR3 sequences, 28% of which are singletons. V lost 0 bases, J lost 4 bases, and 0 bases stayed unmatched. This CDR3 contains 15 residues. The germline V gene has CDR1 MNHNS and CDR2 SASEGT. The chain combines TRBV6-1 with TRBJ2-2; 9 bases match TRBD1. This TCR was sampled from a female donor with retroperitoneal liposarcoma. Material: tumor tissue. This CDR3 is CASSEAGQGTGELFF. CDR3 sequence (DNA): TGTGCCAGCAGTGAAGCGGGACAGGGCACCGGGGAGCTGTTTTTT.